The clone carrying this T cell receptor beta chain has only a few counts. The antigen is not known. From germline, CDR1 is SGHNT and CDR2 YYREEE (reference sequence). CDR3 length: 12 residues. V was pared by 0 bases and J by 6 bases, with 4 bases between. PCR amplification relied on 60 Vbeta primers (plus 13 Jbeta primers). The assay was immunoSEQ multiplex PCR, and TCRdb's table has in-frame clones only and misses some. The table has roughly 110,000 clones, around 73% seen once. The sample belongs to a study of cytomegalovirus exposure and HLA in healthy donors. General observations from the study: In vitro testing confirmed three CMV-associated chains as specific for CMV antigens. In a later analysis, fewer than 20,000 TCR beta sequences were associated with HLA alleles at 0.05 false discovery rate. Later work found that TCR association rates differed between HLA loci; DRB1 had the most and HLA-C the fewest. The classifier was said to identify cytomegalovirus status with high specificity and sensitivity.

The sequencing sample was made of PBMCs. The sequence was obtained from a man aged 30-40 years in good health and CMV-seronegative. This chain joins TRBV5-4 and TRBJ2-1; D is undetermined. For the CDR3, the DNA is TGTGCCAGCAGCTTGGTAGCCAATGAGCAGTTCTTC. The encoded protein is CASSLVANEQFF.